This entry is about one T cell receptor (beta chain). Germline CDR1 is SNHLY and CDR2 is FYNNEI. Trimming took off 4 bases at V and 1 base at J, with 10 bases between the two ends. The CDR3 spans 14 residues. This specimen comes from a study of blood T cell repertoires in COVID-19. Cohorts were determined from participant-reported clinical history. Produced via immunoSEQ multiplex PCR; TCRdb's table is partial and in-frame only. Of 250,000 or so clones listed, about 87% are singletons. Specimen: PBMCs or T cells enriched from blood (not recorded which). This TCR derives from a middle-aged woman who had been exposed to COVID-19. The chain carries TRBV2 and TRBJ2-5; unclear D gene. CDR3: CASSGTPRQETQYF. The CDR3 coding sequence is TGTGCCAGCAGTGGAACACCCCGCCAAGAGACCCAGTACTTC.